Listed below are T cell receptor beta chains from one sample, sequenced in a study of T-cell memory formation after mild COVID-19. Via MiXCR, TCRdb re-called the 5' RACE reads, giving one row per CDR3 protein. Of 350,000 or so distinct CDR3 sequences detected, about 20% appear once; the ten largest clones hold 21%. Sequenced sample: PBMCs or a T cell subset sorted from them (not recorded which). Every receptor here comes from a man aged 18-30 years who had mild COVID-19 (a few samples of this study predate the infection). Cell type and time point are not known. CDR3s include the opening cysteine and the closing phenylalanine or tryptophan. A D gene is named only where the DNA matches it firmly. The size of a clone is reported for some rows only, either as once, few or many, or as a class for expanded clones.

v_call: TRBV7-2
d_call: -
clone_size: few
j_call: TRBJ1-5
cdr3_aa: CASSSVGGQPQHF
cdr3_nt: TGTGCCAGCAGCTCCGTAGGTGGTCAGCCCCAGCATTTT

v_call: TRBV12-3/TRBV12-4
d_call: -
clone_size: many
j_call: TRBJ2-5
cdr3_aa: CASGAETQYF
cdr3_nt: TGTGCCAGCGGCGCAGAGACCCAGTACTTC

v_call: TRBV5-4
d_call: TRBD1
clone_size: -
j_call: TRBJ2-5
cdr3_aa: CASSLGQGALTQYF
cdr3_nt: TGTGCCAGCAGCTTAGGACAGGGAGCGTTGACTCAGTACTTC

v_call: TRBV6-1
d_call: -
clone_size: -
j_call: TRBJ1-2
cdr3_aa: CASSEDGTPDHTF
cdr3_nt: TGTGCCAGCAGTGAGGACGGGACACCCGATCACACCTTC

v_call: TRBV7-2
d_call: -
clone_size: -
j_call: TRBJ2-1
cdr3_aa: CASSLSPRDEQFF
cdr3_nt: TGTGCCAGCAGCTTAAGCCCTCGGGATGAGCAGTTCTTC

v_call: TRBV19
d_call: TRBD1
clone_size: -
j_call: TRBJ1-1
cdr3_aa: CASSHDRGRGTEAFF
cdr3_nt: TGTGCCAGTAGTCACGACAGGGGGCGCGGCACTGAAGCTTTCTTT

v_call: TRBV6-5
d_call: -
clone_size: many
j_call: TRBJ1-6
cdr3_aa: CASSYSSGHKGPLHF
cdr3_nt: TGTGCCAGCAGTTACTCGTCTGGGCACAAAGGGCCCCTCCACTTT

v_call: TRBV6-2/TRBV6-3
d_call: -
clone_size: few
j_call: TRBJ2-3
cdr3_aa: CASTPERRPTDTQYF
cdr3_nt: TGTGCCAGCACCCCAGAGCGGCGTCCCACAGATACGCAGTATTTT

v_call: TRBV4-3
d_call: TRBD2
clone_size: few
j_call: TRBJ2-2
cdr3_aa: CASSQLAGGGTGELFF
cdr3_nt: TGCGCCAGCAGCCAACTAGCGGGGGGAGGCACCGGGGAGCTGTTTTTT

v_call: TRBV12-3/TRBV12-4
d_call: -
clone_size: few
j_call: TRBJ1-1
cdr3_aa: CASSLDRRAEAFF
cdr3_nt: TGTGCCAGCAGTTTAGACAGAAGGGCTGAAGCTTTCTTT

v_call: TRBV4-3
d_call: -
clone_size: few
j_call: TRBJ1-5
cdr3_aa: CASSQDRGLNQPQHF
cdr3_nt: TGCGCCAGCAGCCAAGATAGGGGACTCAATCAGCCCCAGCATTTT

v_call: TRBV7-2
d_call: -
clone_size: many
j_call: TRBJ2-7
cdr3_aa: CASRGRAPYEQYF
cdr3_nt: TGTGCCAGCAGAGGTCGGGCACCCTACGAGCAGTACTTC

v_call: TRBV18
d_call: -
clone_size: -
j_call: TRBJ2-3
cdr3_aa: CASSLGTPTGEYTQYF
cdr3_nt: TGTGCCAGCTCACTTGGGACTCCCACCGGGGAGTATACGCAGTATTTT

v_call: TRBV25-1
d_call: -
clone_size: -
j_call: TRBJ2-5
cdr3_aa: CASRDTGFGTQYF
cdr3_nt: TGTGCCAGCCGGGACACTGGGTTTGGGACCCAGTACTTC

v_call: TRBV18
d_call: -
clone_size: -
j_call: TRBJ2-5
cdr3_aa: CASSPDRTQYF
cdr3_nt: TGTGCCAGCTCACCTGACCGCACCCAGTACTTC

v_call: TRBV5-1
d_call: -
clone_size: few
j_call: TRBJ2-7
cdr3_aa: CASSPPGAGASYEQYF
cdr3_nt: TGCGCCAGCAGCCCCCCCGGGGCCGGAGCCTCCTACGAGCAGTACTTC